This record looks at one TCR beta chain sequence and its context. Its target is unknown. The second PCR ran roughly 6 to 11 cycles with a sample-barcoded 5' primer and J-beta primers. Template switching added a 12-random-nucleotide identifier to every cDNA molecule. At least 2.5 million CDR3-containing paired-end reads were obtained per sample. TCRdb itself ran the 5' RACE reads through MiXCR, one entry per CDR3 protein. This sample has about 640,000 distinct CDR3 sequences, with under 70% found just once. These data come from a study of blood T cells in healthy people across ages. Study-level findings and limits: TCR beta diversity, measured per million T cells, fell in a roughly linear way with age.

The CDR3 is made up of 15 amino acids. Donors ranged from roughly 6 to 100 years old and were healthy Caucasians in Russia. This TCR was sampled from a man aged 55 to 70 in good health. Material: blood. The V gene is TRBV21-1, the J gene TRBJ2-5; no DNA check was done on the table's D call, TRBD1. TRBV21-1 is an annotated pseudogene. This CDR3 is CASSKEGGSEETQYF. CDR3 DNA: TGTGCCAGCAGCAAAGAAGGGGGGTCGGAAGAGACCCAGTACTTC.